One sample yielded the 14 T cell receptor beta chains listed below, sequenced in a study of OX40 agonist ivuxolimab in advanced cancers. The protocol was immunoSEQ multiplex PCR, while the TCRdb copy is restricted to in-frame clones and leaves out a portion. This sample has under 150,000 clones, with just over 90% found just once. This sample comprised CD4+ or CD8+ T cells sorted from blood, obtained in a trial of the OX40 agonist ivuxolimab. The source is an adult with an advanced solid tumor such as melanoma, head and neck, liver or kidney cancer.

The rearrangement uses TRBV19 and TRBJ2-1; no clear D. The CDR3 loop spans 12 amino acids. V was pared by 5 bases and J by 9 bases, with 11 bases between. Germline-derived CDR1 and CDR2 are LNHDA and SQIVND (reference sequence). CDR3 region: CASSLFPGEQFF. In DNA, the CDR3 is TGTGCCAGTAGTCTTTTTCCGGGTGAGCAGTTCTTC.

V gene TRBV11-3 combines with J gene TRBJ2-7, with 7 bases fitting TRBD1. Germline lookup yields CDR1 SGHNT and CDR2 YENEEA. The CDR3 length is 14 residues. The ends lost 1 base at V and 5 bases at J; junction bases unmatched: 5. The CDR3: CASSLAQGYNEQYF. CDR3 nucleotides: TGTGCCAGCAGCTTAGCACAGGGGTATAACGAGCAGTACTTC.

This chain joins TRBV30 and TRBJ2-7, with no clear D. The ends were cut back, 2 bases at V and 5 bases at J, with 7 bases in the middle. The CDR3 runs to 11 residues. The germline V gene encodes CDR1 GTSNPN and CDR2 SVGIG (reference sequence). The CDR3 spells CAWSTANEQYF. CDR3 bases: TGTGCCTGGAGTACAGCAAACGAGCAGTACTTC.

The gene calls are TRBV6-1 and TRBJ2-2; 8 nucleotides align to TRBD2. The CDR3 loop spans 15 amino acids. CDR1 is MNHNS and CDR2 is SASEGT in the germline V gene. J gave up 1 base and V 5 bases, and 3 bases lay outside the gene matches. CDR3 protein: CASSSSGLNTGELFF. CDR3 bases: TGTGCCAGCAGTTCTAGCGGGCTGAACACCGGGGAGCTGTTTTTT.

V usage is TRBV18 and J usage is TRBJ2-3; TRBD2 matches 10 bases. This CDR3 comprises 16 residues. The V gene end was trimmed by 1 base and the J gene end by 5 bases; junction bases not matched to a gene: 6. Germline V gene data show CDR1 as KGHSH and CDR2 as LQKENI. The CDR3 region is CASSPRLAGAVDTQYF. In DNA, the CDR3 is TGTGCCAGCTCACCACGGCTAGCGGGAGCAGTAGATACGCAGTATTTT.

J is TRBJ2-3 and V is TRBV7-2; 9 bases fit TRBD2. Trimming at V came to 5 bases and at J to 2 bases, leaving 5 bases not matched to a gene. This CDR3 is built from 15 residues. The germline V gene encodes CDR1 SGHTA and CDR2 FQGNSA. CDR3 coding DNA: TGTGCCAGCAGCCTGACTAGCGGTATCACAGATACGCAGTATTTT. Translating it yields CASSLTSGITDTQYF.

DNA of the CDR3: TGTGCCAGCAATAAACAGGGGGCGCCCGGCTACACCTTC. It is translated as CASNKQGAPGYTF. J is TRBJ1-2 and V is TRBV27; TRBD1 agrees at 9 bases. Germline trimming cut 7 bases from V and 8 bases from J; bases unmatched to any gene: 8. The CDR3 loop spans 13 amino acids. In germline, CDR1 is MNHEY, CDR2 SMNVEV (reference sequence).

The rearrangement links TRBV11-2 to TRBJ2-5, with D possibly matching TRBD2 (6 bases). Germline lookup yields CDR1 SGHAT and CDR2 FQNNGV. This CDR3 has 14 amino acids. Trimming took off 1 base at V and 4 bases at J, with 10 bases between the two ends. The CDR3 reads CASSLAGVIETQYF. The CDR3 DNA follows: TGTGCCAGCAGCTTAGCGGGAGTTATAGAGACCCAGTACTTC.

This chain links TRBV9 with TRBJ1-2, with D possibly TRBD1 on 5 matching bases. CDR1 and CDR2 from the germline V gene are SGDLS and YYNGEE. Trimming removed 4 bases from V and 0 bases from J, with 13 bases in between. This CDR3 is 15 amino acids long. CDR3 amino acids: CASSPGAAANYGYTF. DNA for the CDR3: TGTGCCAGCAGCCCCGGGGCGGCCGCTAACTATGGCTACACCTTC.

The chain employs TRBV4-1 and TRBJ2-3; D is undetermined. V was cut by 0 bases and J by 4 bases, with 5 bases left in between. CDR1 and CDR2 from the germline V gene are MGHRA and YSYEKL. The CDR3 loop spans 13 amino acids. The DNA for the CDR3 is TGCGCCAGCAGCCAAGATACGCCAGATACGCAGTATTTT. Residues: CASSQDTPDTQYF.

This clone was found once. J is TRBJ2-7 and V is TRBV5-5; a weak D match, TRBD1 (5 bases). Trimming removed 0 bases at V and 2 bases at J, with 9 bases between. Germline CDR1 reads SGHKS; CDR2 reads YYEKEE (reference sequence). The CDR3 consists of 14 residues. CDR3 residues: CASSLVGAPYEQYF. CDR3 in DNA: TGTGCCAGCAGCTTGGTAGGGGCCCCCTACGAGCAGTACTTC.

This rearrangement joins TRBV18 to TRBJ2-3; no reliable D call. The CDR3 sequence is 15 residues long. V shed 0 bases and J shed 5 bases, with 12 bases lying between them. The germline V gene has CDR1 KGHSH and CDR2 LQKENI. DNA of the CDR3: TGTGCCAGCTCACCACCAGGTCCGCGAGGAGATACGCAGTATTTT. Its translation is CASSPPGPRGDTQYF.

The chain links TRBV12-5 to TRBJ1-5; tentatively, D is TRBD1 (5 bases). CDR1 and CDR2 from the germline V gene are LGHNT and FRNRAP. The V end lost 8 bases, the J end lost 6 bases, and 17 bases lay between the germline ends. The length of the CDR3 is 14 residues. The CDR3 spells CASCLGASGQPQHF. In DNA, the CDR3 is TGTGCTAGTTGCCTCGGGGCAAGCGGTCAGCCCCAGCATTTT.

For the CDR3, the DNA is TGTGCCAGCAGTCCGTCCGACCCTACCCGGGACAATGAGCAGTTCTTC. Residues: CASSPSDPTRDNEQFF. The chain joins TRBV28 to TRBJ2-1; no clear D. Between the trimmed V and J ends, which lost 5 bases and 5 bases, there was a span of 19 bases. The V gene's germline CDR1 is MDHEN and CDR2 SYDVKM. The CDR3 length is 16 residues. The full variable domain, in which reference TRBV28 and TRBJ2-1 provide the parts outside the CDR3, is DVKVTQSSRYLVKRTGEKVFLECVQDMDHENMFWYRQDPGLGLRLIYFSYDVKMKEKGDIPEGYSVSREKKERFSLILESASTNQTSMYLCASSPSDPTRDNEQFFGPGTRLTVL.